Listed below are T cell receptor beta chains from one sample, sequenced in a study of blood T cell repertoires in COVID-19. The assay was immunoSEQ multiplex PCR, and TCRdb's table has in-frame clones only and misses some. This sample yields roughly 200,000 clones, of which about four fifths are seen a single time; approximately 4.8% belongs to the top ten. Sample: peripheral blood. The receptors shown here come from a man aged 50 to 59 with active or convalescent COVID-19. Both conserved end residues are part of each CDR3. The D gene is left open where the match is weak. Size tells how often a clone was seen (once, few, many) or the class of an expanded clone, and some rows leave it out.

d_gene: NA; abundance: NA; j_gene: TRBJ2-5; v_gene: TRBV28; CDR3nt: TGTGCCAGCGAGGGGGGGTGGAGACAAGAGACCCAGTACTTC; CDR3aa: CASEGGWRQETQYF
d_gene: NA; abundance: NA; j_gene: TRBJ1-4; v_gene: TRBV6-5; CDR3nt: TGTGCCAGCAGTTTGTCCAGGGTTGTGGCTCGAGAAAAACTGTTTTTT; CDR3aa: CASSLSRVVAREKLFF
d_gene: TRBD1; abundance: NA; j_gene: TRBJ1-6; v_gene: TRBV27; CDR3nt: TGTGCCAGCAGTCCTGCAGGGGGGCGCAATTCACCCCTCCACTTT; CDR3aa: CASSPAGGRNSPLHF
d_gene: TRBD2; abundance: NA; j_gene: TRBJ2-3; v_gene: TRBV24-1; CDR3nt: TGTGCCACCAGTGGGGCGGGGGGCACAGATACGCAGTATTTT; CDR3aa: CATSGAGGTDTQYF
d_gene: NA; abundance: NA; j_gene: TRBJ1-1; v_gene: TRBV5-4; CDR3nt: TGTGCCAGCAGCTTGGAGGGGGGGGCTACTGAAGCTTTCTTT; CDR3aa: CASSLEGGATEAFF
d_gene: NA; abundance: NA; j_gene: TRBJ1-1; v_gene: TRBV7-3; CDR3nt: TGTGCCAGCAGCTTAGTAGCCTCGGCGAACACTGAAGCTTTCTTT; CDR3aa: CASSLVASANTEAFF
d_gene: NA; abundance: NA; j_gene: TRBJ1-2; v_gene: TRBV19; CDR3nt: TGTGCCAGTAGTATTTACCCAGGACTCTACTATGGCTACACCTTC; CDR3aa: CASSIYPGLYYGYTF
d_gene: TRBD2; abundance: NA; j_gene: TRBJ2-1; v_gene: TRBV5-6; CDR3nt: TGTGCCAGCAGCCAGACTAGCGGGGGGTACATCGATGAGCAGTTCTTC; CDR3aa: CASSQTSGGYIDEQFF
d_gene: NA; abundance: NA; j_gene: TRBJ2-3; v_gene: TRBV4-2; CDR3nt: TGTGCCAGCAGCCAAGACGGAGGGACGGGGGAAGAGGGCGGCACAGATACGCAGTATTTT; CDR3aa: CASSQDGGTGEEGGTDTQYF
d_gene: NA; abundance: NA; j_gene: TRBJ1-1; v_gene: TRBV2; CDR3nt: TGTGCCAGCAGTGAACGGGTCAGGGTGAACACTGAAGCTTTCTTT; CDR3aa: CASSERVRVNTEAFF
d_gene: TRBD1; abundance: NA; j_gene: TRBJ2-1; v_gene: TRBV9; CDR3nt: TGTGCCAGCAGCGTAGTAGGACAGGGAGCCTACAATGAGCAGTTCTTC; CDR3aa: CASSVVGQGAYNEQFF
d_gene: TRBD2; abundance: NA; j_gene: TRBJ2-1; v_gene: TRBV4-2; CDR3nt: TGTGCCAGCAGAGCCAGAGCGGGGGGTCCTACCAATGAGCAGTTCTTC; CDR3aa: CASRARAGGPTNEQFF
d_gene: NA; abundance: NA; j_gene: TRBJ1-2; v_gene: TRBV19; CDR3nt: TGTGCCAGTAGTCCTCCGGGATGGCTTTTGGGCTACACCTTC; CDR3aa: CASSPPGWLLGYTF
d_gene: TRBD2; abundance: NA; j_gene: TRBJ2-3; v_gene: TRBV30; CDR3nt: TGTGCCTGGAGTGTACTAGCGGTCCACACAGATACGCAGTATTTT; CDR3aa: CAWSVLAVHTDTQYF
d_gene: NA; abundance: NA; j_gene: TRBJ1-1; v_gene: TRBV27; CDR3nt: TGTGCCAGCAAGCAGGGGCGTGAAGCTTTCTTT; CDR3aa: CASKQGREAFF
d_gene: NA; abundance: medium-sized; j_gene: TRBJ1-2; v_gene: TRBV5-6; CDR3nt: TGTGCCAGCAGCTTTTCTGCTATTTACTACACCTTC; CDR3aa: CASSFSAIYYTF
d_gene: TRBD1; abundance: NA; j_gene: TRBJ2-1; v_gene: TRBV6-5; CDR3nt: TGTGCCAGCAGTTACTCCGGACAGGGCTCCTACAATGAGCAGTTCTTC; CDR3aa: CASSYSGQGSYNEQFF
d_gene: TRBD1; abundance: NA; j_gene: TRBJ1-1; v_gene: TRBV19; CDR3nt: TGTGCCAGTAGCGTGGACAGGGCCGACACTGAAGCTTTCTTT; CDR3aa: CASSVDRADTEAFF
d_gene: TRBD2; abundance: once; j_gene: TRBJ2-5; v_gene: TRBV5-1; CDR3nt: TGCGCCAGCAGCTCCGGGACTAGCGGGGGGATTACTCAAGAGACCCAGTACTTC; CDR3aa: CASSSGTSGGITQETQYF
d_gene: NA; abundance: NA; j_gene: TRBJ1-3; v_gene: TRBV15; CDR3nt: TGTGCCACCAGCAGAGCTCCCAGGGGTACAGGAAACACCATATATTTT; CDR3aa: CATSRAPRGTGNTIYF
d_gene: NA; abundance: NA; j_gene: TRBJ1-5; v_gene: TRBV30; CDR3nt: TGTGCCTGGAGTGTAGTGGGGGGTAGCAATCAGCCCCAGCATTTT; CDR3aa: CAWSVVGGSNQPQHF
d_gene: TRBD1; abundance: once; j_gene: TRBJ2-7; v_gene: TRBV6-5; CDR3nt: TGTGCCAGCAGAAAACCGGGACAGGGGGCGCGGGAGCAGTACTTC; CDR3aa: CASRKPGQGAREQYF
d_gene: TRBD1; abundance: few; j_gene: TRBJ1-1; v_gene: TRBV5-4; CDR3nt: TGTGCCAGCAGCTTGGCCCACAGGGGAAACACTGAAGCTTTCTTT; CDR3aa: CASSLAHRGNTEAFF
d_gene: TRBD1; abundance: NA; j_gene: TRBJ2-3; v_gene: TRBV27; CDR3nt: TGTGCCAGCAGTCAACAGGGGGCGCGTGTAGATACGCAGTATTTT; CDR3aa: CASSQQGARVDTQYF
d_gene: NA; abundance: NA; j_gene: TRBJ1-1; v_gene: TRBV7-3; CDR3nt: TGTGCCAGCAGCTTATCCCCAGGGGCAAACACTGAAGCTTTCTTT; CDR3aa: CASSLSPGANTEAFF
d_gene: TRBD1; abundance: NA; j_gene: TRBJ2-2; v_gene: TRBV5-1; CDR3nt: TGCGCCAGCAGACTAAGAGCGACAGGGGTCGGGGAGCTGTTTTTT; CDR3aa: CASRLRATGVGELFF
d_gene: TRBD2; abundance: NA; j_gene: TRBJ2-1; v_gene: TRBV7-2; CDR3nt: TGTGCCAGCAGCTCACGAAGCCTAGCGGAAGAGCAGTTCTTC; CDR3aa: CASSSRSLAEEQFF
d_gene: TRBD1; abundance: once; j_gene: TRBJ2-7; v_gene: TRBV2; CDR3nt: TGTGCCAGCCCAAGAGACAGGGGCGACGAGCAGTACTTC; CDR3aa: CASPRDRGDEQYF
d_gene: TRBD2; abundance: NA; j_gene: TRBJ2-3; v_gene: TRBV24-1; CDR3nt: TGTGCCACCAGTGATCATAGCGGGGGCGGTACAGATACGCAGTATTTT; CDR3aa: CATSDHSGGGTDTQYF
d_gene: NA; abundance: NA; j_gene: TRBJ1-1; v_gene: TRBV19; CDR3nt: TGTGCCAGTAGTCCAGGGACTGAAGCTTTCTTT; CDR3aa: CASSPGTEAFF
d_gene: TRBD1; abundance: NA; j_gene: TRBJ2-7; v_gene: TRBV5-4; CDR3nt: TGTGCCAGCAGCACCGGGACAGTCCCCTACGAGCAGTACTTC; CDR3aa: CASSTGTVPYEQYF
d_gene: NA; abundance: NA; j_gene: TRBJ1-2; v_gene: TRBV2; CDR3nt: TGTGCCAGCAGCCACGAGGTTCAAGATGGCTACACCTTC; CDR3aa: CASSHEVQDGYTF
d_gene: TRBD1; abundance: NA; j_gene: TRBJ1-5; v_gene: TRBV19; CDR3nt: TGTGCCAGTAGCAAGACAGGGGACTCCAATCAGCCCCAGCATTTT; CDR3aa: CASSKTGDSNQPQHF
d_gene: NA; abundance: NA; j_gene: TRBJ2-5; v_gene: TRBV19; CDR3nt: TGTGCCAGTAGTACGGCTTTCGGGGGTGAGACCCAGTACTTC; CDR3aa: CASSTAFGGETQYF
d_gene: NA; abundance: NA; j_gene: TRBJ1-2; v_gene: TRBV5-1; CDR3nt: TGCGCCAGCAGCCCGTTGGGGTCTGGGGGGACGTCGTTCTACACCTTC; CDR3aa: CASSPLGSGGTSFYTF
d_gene: TRBD1; abundance: NA; j_gene: TRBJ2-1; v_gene: TRBV30; CDR3nt: TGTGCCTGGAGCCCGGGACAGGGGGTATTTGGGGTCTCCTACAATGAGCAGTTCTTC; CDR3aa: CAWSPGQGVFGVSYNEQFF
d_gene: TRBD1; abundance: once; j_gene: TRBJ1-3; v_gene: TRBV5-4; CDR3nt: TGTGCCAGCAGCCCGACAGGGTCTGGAAACACCATATATTTT; CDR3aa: CASSPTGSGNTIYF
d_gene: NA; abundance: few; j_gene: TRBJ1-1; v_gene: TRBV11-1; CDR3nt: TGTGCCAGCAGCTCCACCCTAGTCAACACTGAAGCTTTCTTT; CDR3aa: CASSSTLVNTEAFF
d_gene: TRBD1; abundance: NA; j_gene: TRBJ2-3; v_gene: TRBV11-2; CDR3nt: TGTGCCAGCAGCTCCCCCCGAGGACAGGCTACAGATACGCAGTATTTT; CDR3aa: CASSSPRGQATDTQYF
d_gene: TRBD1; abundance: few; j_gene: TRBJ1-5; v_gene: TRBV7-8; CDR3nt: TGTGCCAGCAGTAAGGACAGGGTACGCGGCAATCAGCCCCAGCATTTT; CDR3aa: CASSKDRVRGNQPQHF
d_gene: NA; abundance: NA; j_gene: TRBJ1-2; v_gene: TRBV4-3; CDR3nt: TGCGCCAGCAGCCCTACAGCTAACTATGGCTACACCTTC; CDR3aa: CASSPTANYGYTF
d_gene: TRBD1; abundance: NA; j_gene: TRBJ2-7; v_gene: TRBV18; CDR3nt: TGTGCCAGCTCACCCGGGACAGGGAACTACGAGCAGTACTTC; CDR3aa: CASSPGTGNYEQYF